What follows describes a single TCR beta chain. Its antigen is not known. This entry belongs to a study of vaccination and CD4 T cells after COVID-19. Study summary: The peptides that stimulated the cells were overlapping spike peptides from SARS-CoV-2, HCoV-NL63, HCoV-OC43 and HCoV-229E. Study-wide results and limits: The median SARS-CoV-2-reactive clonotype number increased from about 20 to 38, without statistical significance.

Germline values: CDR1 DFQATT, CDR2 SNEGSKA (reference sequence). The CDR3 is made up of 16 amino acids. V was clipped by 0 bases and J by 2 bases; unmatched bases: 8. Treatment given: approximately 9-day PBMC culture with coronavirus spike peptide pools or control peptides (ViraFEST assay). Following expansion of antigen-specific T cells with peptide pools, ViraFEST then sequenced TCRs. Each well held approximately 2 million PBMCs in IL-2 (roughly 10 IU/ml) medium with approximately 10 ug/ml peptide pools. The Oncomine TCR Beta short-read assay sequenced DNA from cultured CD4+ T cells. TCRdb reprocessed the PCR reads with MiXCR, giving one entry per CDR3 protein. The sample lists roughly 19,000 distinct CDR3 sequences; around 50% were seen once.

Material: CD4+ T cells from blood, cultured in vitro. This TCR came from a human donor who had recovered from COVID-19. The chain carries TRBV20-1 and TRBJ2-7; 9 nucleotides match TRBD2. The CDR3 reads CSARDPRTSATYEQYF. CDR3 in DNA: TGCAGTGCTAGAGATCCGAGGACTAGCGCCACCTACGAGCAGTACTTC.